One and the same sample provided the 14 T cell receptor beta chains below, sequenced in a study of cytomegalovirus exposure and HLA in healthy donors. Primers for the PCR totalled 60 Vbeta and 13 Jbeta. Assay: immunoSEQ multiplex PCR; the TCRdb copy retains only in-frame clones and omits some. This sample has around 130,000 clones, with around 70% found just once. The sequenced sample consisted of PBMCs. These receptors were collected from a woman in her twenties or thirties in good health and CMV-seronegative.

The chain combines TRBV19 with TRBJ1-6; weak D call: TRBD1 (6 bases). The CDR3 runs to 15 residues. Trimming took off 9 bases at V and 7 bases at J, with 19 bases between the two ends. Germline V gene sequence: CDR1 LNHDA, CDR2 SQIVND (reference sequence). The CDR3 DNA is TGTGCCAGCCATTCTCCGGGACAAGGGAATTCACCCCTCCACTTT. Its protein product is CASHSPGQGNSPLHF.

The chain has TRBV19 and TRBJ1-3; D gene unclear. The V end lost 7 bases, the J end lost 0 bases, and 13 bases lay between the germline ends. From germline, CDR1 is LNHDA and CDR2 SQIVND (reference sequence). CDR3 size: 15 residues. The chain's CDR3 is CASMVPSGSGNTIYF. The CDR3 DNA is TGTGCCAGTATGGTGCCCAGCGGCTCTGGAAACACCATATATTTT.

The chain combines TRBV4-1 with TRBJ1-5, with TRBD1 matching over 7 bases. CDR1 is MGHRA and CDR2 is YSYEKL in the germline V gene. The length of the CDR3 is 15 residues. Trimming removed 1 base from V and 4 bases from J; junction bases left unmatched: 4. The CDR3 sequence: CASSQGLQGNQPQHF. DNA for the CDR3: TGCGCCAGCAGCCAAGGTTTACAGGGGAATCAGCCCCAGCATTTT.

This clone has only one observation. The genes are TRBV18 and TRBJ2-6, with D maybe TRBD1 (5 bases). The germline CDR1 and CDR2 sequences are KGHSH and LQKENI. This CDR3 region has 16 residues. Trimming shortened V by 3 bases and J by 0 bases, and 9 bases separated the two germline ends. The CDR3, as DNA: TGTGCCAGCTCACCCGACAGACACTCTGGGGCCAACGTCCTGACTTTC. As protein: CASSPDRHSGANVLTF.

This clone has just one count. The gene calls are TRBV7-6 and TRBJ1-1; 8 bases match TRBD1. V was clipped by 4 bases and J by 6 bases; unmatched bases: 10. The CDR3 loop spans 15 amino acids. Germline CDR1 SGHVS, CDR2 FNYEAQ. For the CDR3, the DNA is TGTGCCAGCAGCTCACGTCCCCGGGACAGGCCTGAAGCTTTCTTT. Protein: CASSSRPRDRPEAFF.

The rearrangement links TRBV30 to TRBJ2-3, with D tentatively TRBD2 (5 bases). The germline gives CDR1 GTSNPN, CDR2 SVGIG (reference sequence). With 2 bases removed from V and 5 bases from J, the gap between germline ends came to 8 bases. The CDR3 spans 12 residues. The CDR3 region has the DNA TGTGCCTGGAGTTGGGAGAGAGATACGCAGTATTTT. Its protein is CAWSWERDTQYF.

The chain has TRBV12-5 and TRBJ2-7; the match to TRBD2 covers 8 bases. J was trimmed by 4 bases and V by 5 bases; bases with no gene match: 10. Germline assignment: CDR1 LGHNT and CDR2 FRNRAP. CDR3 length: 15 amino acids. The CDR3 DNA sequence: TGTGCTAGTGGTCGCCTAGCGGGCTCTAATTACGAGCAGTACTTC. Its translation: CASGRLAGSNYEQYF.

This clone came up once. The rearrangement joins TRBV6-5 to TRBJ2-7; TRBD1 aligns across 8 bases. V was pared by 5 bases and J by 7 bases, with 13 bases of the junction left unmatched. Per germline, CDR1 MNHEY and CDR2 SVGAGI. The CDR3 consists of 15 residues. For the CDR3, the DNA is TGTGCCAGCAGTGTCGACAGGGGTCCCGGCCGGGAGCAGTACGTC. It specifies CASSVDRGPGREQYV.

V is TRBV9 and J is TRBJ2-1, with 7 bases fitting TRBD2. This CDR3 is built from 17 residues. V shed 0 bases and J 1 base; nucleotides not matched to a gene: 7. The V gene's germline CDR1 is SGDLS and CDR2 YYNGEE. The CDR3 DNA reads TGTGCCAGCAGCGTAGGTGGCGGGAGTAGATCCTACAATGAGCAGTTCTTC. This encodes CASSVGGGSRSYNEQFF.

This clone appeared a few times. This chain uses TRBV7-9 with TRBJ2-1; D possibly corresponds to TRBD1 (6 bases). CDR1 is SEHNR and CDR2 is FQNEAQ in the germline V gene (reference sequence). The germline V and J ends were trimmed by 5 bases and 3 bases, with 11 bases remaining between them. The CDR3 loop spans 14 amino acids. Here the CDR3 DNA reads TGTGCCAGCAGCCTCAGGACAGTCTACAATGAGCAGTTCTTC. The encoded protein is CASSLRTVYNEQFF.

This sequence joins TRBV27 and TRBJ1-2; 9 positions match TRBD1. J was trimmed by 0 bases and V by 3 bases; bases with no gene match: 11. Germline CDR1 and CDR2: MNHEY and SMNVEV (reference sequence). The CDR3 has 18 residues. In DNA form, the CDR3 reads TGTGCCAGCAGTTTCTCCGGGACAGGGCTTAATCCTAACTATGGCTACACCTTC. This encodes CASSFSGTGLNPNYGYTF.

This clone was seen just once. This chain uses TRBV2 with TRBJ2-1, with D hard to call. The CDR3 has 15 residues. With 7 bases removed from V and 0 bases from J, the gap between germline ends came to 13 bases. CDR1 is SNHLY and CDR2 is FYNNEI in the germline V gene. CDR3 residues: CASNVGASSYNEQFF. The CDR3 DNA sequence: TGTGCCAGCAACGTCGGAGCGAGCTCCTACAATGAGCAGTTCTTC.

The chain carries TRBV7-9 and TRBJ1-1, with 8 bases aligning to TRBD1. The CDR3 is 14 residues long. The V gene end was trimmed by 2 bases and the J gene end by 5 bases; junction bases not matched to a gene: 4. Germline V gene sequence: CDR1 SEHNR, CDR2 FQNEAQ (reference sequence). CDR3 nucleotide sequence: TGTGCCAGCAGCTTACAGGGGGCACAAACTGAAGCTTTCTTT. Protein sequence: CASSLQGAQTEAFF.

CDR3 DNA: TGCGCCAGCAGTCAATCGCGAGCCGTCTGGGGATGGGAGCAGTACGTC. Its protein product is CASSQSRAVWGWEQYV. This rearrangement joins TRBV23-1 to TRBJ2-7; D gene uncertain. TRBV23-1 is treated as an ORF (open reading frame) with a function not yet certain. The CDR3 sequence is 16 residues long. V lost 0 bases, J lost 7 bases, and 19 bases lay in between.